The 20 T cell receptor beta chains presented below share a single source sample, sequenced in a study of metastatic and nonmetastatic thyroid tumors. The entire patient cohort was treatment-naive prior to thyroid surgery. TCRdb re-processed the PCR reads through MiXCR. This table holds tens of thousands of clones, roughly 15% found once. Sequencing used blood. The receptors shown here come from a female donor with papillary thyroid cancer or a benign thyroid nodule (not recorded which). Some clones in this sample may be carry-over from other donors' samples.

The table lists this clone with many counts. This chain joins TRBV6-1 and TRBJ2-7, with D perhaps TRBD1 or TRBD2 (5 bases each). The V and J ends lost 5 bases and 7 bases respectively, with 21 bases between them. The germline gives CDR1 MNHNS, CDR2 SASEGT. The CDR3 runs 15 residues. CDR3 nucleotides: TGTGCCAGCAGTCTACGGGCTCTGGGGGTGGGTGAGCAGTACTTC. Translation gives CASSLRALGVGEQYF.

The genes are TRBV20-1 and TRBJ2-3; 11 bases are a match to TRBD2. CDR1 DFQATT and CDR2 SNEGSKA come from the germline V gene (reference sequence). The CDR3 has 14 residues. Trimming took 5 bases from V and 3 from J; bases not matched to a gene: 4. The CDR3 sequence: CSAELAGETDTQYF. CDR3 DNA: TGCAGTGCTGAACTAGCGGGAGAAACAGATACGCAGTATTTT.

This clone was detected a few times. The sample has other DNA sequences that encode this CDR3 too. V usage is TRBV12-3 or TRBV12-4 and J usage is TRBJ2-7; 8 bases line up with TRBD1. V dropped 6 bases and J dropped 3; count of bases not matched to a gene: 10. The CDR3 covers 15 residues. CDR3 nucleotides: TGTGCCAGCAGCGGGACAGGTAGCCGGTTCTACGAGCAGTACTTC. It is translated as CASSGTGSRFYEQYF.

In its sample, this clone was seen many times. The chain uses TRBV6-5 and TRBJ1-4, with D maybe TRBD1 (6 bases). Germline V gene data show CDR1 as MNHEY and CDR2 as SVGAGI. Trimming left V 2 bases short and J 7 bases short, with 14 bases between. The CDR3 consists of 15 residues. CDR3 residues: CASSYQGGLSEKLFF. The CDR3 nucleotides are TGTGCCAGCAGTTACCAAGGGGGGCTCAGTGAAAAACTGTTTTTT.

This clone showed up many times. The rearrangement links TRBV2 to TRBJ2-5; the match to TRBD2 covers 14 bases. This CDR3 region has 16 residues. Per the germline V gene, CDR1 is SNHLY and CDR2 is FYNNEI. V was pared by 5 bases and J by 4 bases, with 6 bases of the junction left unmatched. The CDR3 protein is CASSTQGLAGGETQYF. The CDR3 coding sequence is TGTGCCAGCAGTACTCAAGGACTAGCGGGAGGAGAGACCCAGTACTTC.

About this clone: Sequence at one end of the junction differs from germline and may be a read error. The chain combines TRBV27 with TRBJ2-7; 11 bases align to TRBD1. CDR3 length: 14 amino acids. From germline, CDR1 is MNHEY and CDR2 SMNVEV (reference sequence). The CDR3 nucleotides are TGTGCCAGCAGTAGACCGGGACAGGGGGTTGGGGAGATCTTC. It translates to CASSRPGQGVGEIF.

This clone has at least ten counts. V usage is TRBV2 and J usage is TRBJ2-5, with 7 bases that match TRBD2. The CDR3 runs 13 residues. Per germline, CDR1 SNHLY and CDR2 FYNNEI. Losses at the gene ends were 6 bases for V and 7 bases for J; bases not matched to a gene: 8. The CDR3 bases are TGTGCCAGCAGGGAGACTAGCTCGGTGACCCAGTACTTC. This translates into CASRETSSVTQYF.

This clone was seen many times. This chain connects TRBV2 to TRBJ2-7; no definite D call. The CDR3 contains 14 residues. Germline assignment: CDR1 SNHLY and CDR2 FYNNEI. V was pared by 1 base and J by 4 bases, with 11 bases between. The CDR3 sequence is CASSEGKGKYEQYF. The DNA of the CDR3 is TGTGCCAGCAGTGAAGGGAAAGGGAAGTACGAGCAGTACTTC.

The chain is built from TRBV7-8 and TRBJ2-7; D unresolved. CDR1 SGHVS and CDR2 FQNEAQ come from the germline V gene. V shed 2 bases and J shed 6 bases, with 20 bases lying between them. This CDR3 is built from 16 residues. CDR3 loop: CASSLTPPLVHSEQYF. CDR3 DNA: TGTGCCAGCAGCTTAACCCCACCGTTAGTCCATTCCGAGCAGTACTTC. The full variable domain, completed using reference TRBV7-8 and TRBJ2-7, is GAGVSQSPRYKVAKRGQDVALRCDPISGHVSLFWYQQALGQGPEFLTYFQNEAQLDKSGLPSDRFFAERPEGSVSTLKIQRTQQEDSAVYLCASSLTPPLVHSEQYFGPGTRLTVT.

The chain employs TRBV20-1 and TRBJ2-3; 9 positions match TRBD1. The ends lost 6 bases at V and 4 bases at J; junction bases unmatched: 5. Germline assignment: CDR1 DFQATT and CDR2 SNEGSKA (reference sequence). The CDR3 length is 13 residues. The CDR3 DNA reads TGCAGTGCCGGGGACAGGGAGGCAGATACGCAGTATTTT. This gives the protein CSAGDREADTQYF.

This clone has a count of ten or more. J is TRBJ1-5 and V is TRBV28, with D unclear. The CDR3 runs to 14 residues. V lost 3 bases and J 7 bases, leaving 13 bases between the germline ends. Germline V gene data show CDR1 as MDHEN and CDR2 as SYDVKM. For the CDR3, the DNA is TGTGCCAGCAGTTTGTTGTCAGGCGCCCAGCCCCAGCATTTT. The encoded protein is CASSLLSGAQPQHF.

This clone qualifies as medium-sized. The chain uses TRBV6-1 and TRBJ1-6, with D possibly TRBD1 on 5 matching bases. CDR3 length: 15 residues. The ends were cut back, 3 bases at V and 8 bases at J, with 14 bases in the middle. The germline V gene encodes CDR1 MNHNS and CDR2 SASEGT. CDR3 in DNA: TGTGCCAGCAGTGAGCGCAGGGTGGAAGATTCACCCCTCCACTTT. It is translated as CASSERRVEDSPLHF.

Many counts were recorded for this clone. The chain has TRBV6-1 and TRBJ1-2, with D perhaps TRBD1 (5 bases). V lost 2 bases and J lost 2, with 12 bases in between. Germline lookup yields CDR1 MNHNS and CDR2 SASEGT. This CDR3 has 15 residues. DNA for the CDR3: TGTGCCAGCAGTGAAAGAGTGGACACCAACTATGGCTACACCTTC. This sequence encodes CASSERVDTNYGYTF.

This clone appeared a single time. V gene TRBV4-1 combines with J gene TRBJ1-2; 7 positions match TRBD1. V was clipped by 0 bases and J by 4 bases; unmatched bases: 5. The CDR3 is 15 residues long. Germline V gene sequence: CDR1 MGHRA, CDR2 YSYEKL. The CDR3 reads CASSQDQNRGYGYTF. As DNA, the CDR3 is TGCGCCAGCAGCCAAGATCAAAACAGGGGCTATGGCTACACCTTC.

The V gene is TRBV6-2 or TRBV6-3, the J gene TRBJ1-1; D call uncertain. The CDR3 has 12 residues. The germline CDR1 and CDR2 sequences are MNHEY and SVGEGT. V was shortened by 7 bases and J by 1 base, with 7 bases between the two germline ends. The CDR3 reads CASTGGNTEAFF. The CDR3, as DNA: TGTGCCAGCACTGGAGGGAACACTGAAGCTTTCTTT.

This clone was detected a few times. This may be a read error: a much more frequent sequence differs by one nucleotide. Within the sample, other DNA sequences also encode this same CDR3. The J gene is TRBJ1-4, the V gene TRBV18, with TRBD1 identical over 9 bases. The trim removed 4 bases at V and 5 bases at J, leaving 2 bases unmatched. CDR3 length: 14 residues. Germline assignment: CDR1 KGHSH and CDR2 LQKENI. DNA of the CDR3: TGTGCCAGCTCACAAGGACAGGGGAATGAAAAACTGTTTTTT. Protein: CASSQGQGNEKLFF.

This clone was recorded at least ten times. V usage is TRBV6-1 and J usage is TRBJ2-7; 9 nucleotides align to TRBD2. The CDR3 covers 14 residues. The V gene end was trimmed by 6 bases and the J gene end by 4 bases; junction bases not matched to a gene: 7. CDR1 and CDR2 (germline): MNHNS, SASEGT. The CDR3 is CASRVSGSGYEQYF. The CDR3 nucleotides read TGTGCCAGCAGGGTTAGCGGGAGTGGTTACGAGCAGTACTTC.

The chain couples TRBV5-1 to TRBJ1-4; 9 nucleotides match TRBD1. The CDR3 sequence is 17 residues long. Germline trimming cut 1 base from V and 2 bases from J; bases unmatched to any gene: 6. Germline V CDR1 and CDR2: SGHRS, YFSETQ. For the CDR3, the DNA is TGCGCCAGCAGCTTGAGCACAGGGGGCTTGACTAATGAAAAACTGTTTTTT. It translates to CASSLSTGGLTNEKLFF. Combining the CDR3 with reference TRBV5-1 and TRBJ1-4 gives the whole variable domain KAGVTQTPRYLIKTRGQQVTLSCSPISGHRSVSWYQQTPGQGLQFLFEYFSETQRNKGNFPGRFSGRQFSNSRSEMNVSTLELGDSALYLCASSLSTGGLTNEKLFFGSGTQLSVL.

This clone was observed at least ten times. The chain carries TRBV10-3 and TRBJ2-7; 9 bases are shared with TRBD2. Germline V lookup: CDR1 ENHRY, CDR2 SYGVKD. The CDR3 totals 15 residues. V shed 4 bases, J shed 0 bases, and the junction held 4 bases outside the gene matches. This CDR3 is CAISARTSDSYEQYF. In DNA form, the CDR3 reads TGTGCCATCAGTGCCAGGACTAGCGACTCCTACGAGCAGTACTTC.

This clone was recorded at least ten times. Here the CDR3 reads CASSSLSEQFF. The CDR3 DNA reads TGTGCCAGCAGCTCTTTATCCGAGCAGTTCTTC. V usage is TRBV11-3 and J usage is TRBJ2-1; D gene uncertain. CDR3 size: 11 residues. From germline, CDR1 is SGHNT and CDR2 YENEEA. V was shortened by 4 bases and J by 10 bases, with 8 bases between the two germline ends.